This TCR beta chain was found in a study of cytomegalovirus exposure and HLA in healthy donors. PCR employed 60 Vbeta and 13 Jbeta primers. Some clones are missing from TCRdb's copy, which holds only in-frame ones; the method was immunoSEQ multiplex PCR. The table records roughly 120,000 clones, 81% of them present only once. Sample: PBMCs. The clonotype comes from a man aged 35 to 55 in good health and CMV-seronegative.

CDR3 sequence reads: CAWSKGGTGKKTQYF. The CDR3 DNA reads as TGTGCCTGGAGTAAGGGGGGGACAGGGAAAAAGACCCAGTACTTC. The chain has TRBV30 and TRBJ2-5; 9 nucleotides agree with TRBD1. The CDR3 is made up of 15 amino acids. Germline CDR1 reads GTSNPN; CDR2 reads SVGIG (reference sequence). J lost 6 bases, V lost 2 bases, and 10 bases had no gene match.